This T cell receptor beta chain comes out of a study of blood T cell repertoires in COVID-19. Study in general: From T cells, B-cell-depleted T cells, or PBMCs came the material, which was cDNA or gDNA.

In the original processing: Researchers report that nucleated cell counts were estimated from reference gene primer amplification. Profiling relied on immunoSEQ multiplex PCR, and the TCRdb table lists in-frame clones only, not all of them. V and J calls and clone size are copied from that table; D and trimming were computed from the DNA. In the table there are around 250,000 clones, 80% to 90% of which are singletons. Researchers sorted participants into cohorts using their self-reported clinical history. V shed 4 bases and J 2 bases; nucleotides not matched to a gene: 5. Germline assignment: CDR1 SGHRS and CDR2 YFSETQ. This CDR3 spans 16 amino acids.

V is TRBV5-1 and J is TRBJ2-2; TRBD1 aligns across 10 bases. This clonotype was obtained from a woman under 40 with acute COVID-19. Source material: PBMCs or T cells enriched from blood (not recorded which). Here the CDR3 reads CASSGGQGENTGELFF. The DNA of the CDR3 is TGCGCCAGCAGCGGAGGACAGGGGGAAAACACCGGGGAGCTGTTTTTT.